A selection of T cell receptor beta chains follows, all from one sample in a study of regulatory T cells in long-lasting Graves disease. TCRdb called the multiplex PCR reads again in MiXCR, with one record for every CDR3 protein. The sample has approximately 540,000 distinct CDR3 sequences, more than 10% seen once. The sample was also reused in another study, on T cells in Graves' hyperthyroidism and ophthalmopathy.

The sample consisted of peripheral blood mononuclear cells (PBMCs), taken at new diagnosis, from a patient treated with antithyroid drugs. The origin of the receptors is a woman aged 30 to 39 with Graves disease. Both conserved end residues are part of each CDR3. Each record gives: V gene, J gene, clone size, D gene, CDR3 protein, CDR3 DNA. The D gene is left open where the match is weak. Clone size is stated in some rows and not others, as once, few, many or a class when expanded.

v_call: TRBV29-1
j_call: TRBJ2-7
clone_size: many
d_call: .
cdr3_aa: CSVGRDGPYEQYF
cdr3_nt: TGCAGCGTTGGTAGGGACGGTCCCTACGAGCAGTACTTC

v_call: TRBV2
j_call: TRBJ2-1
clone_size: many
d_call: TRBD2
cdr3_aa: CASGELAGMGLEQFF
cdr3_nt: TGTGCCAGCGGAGAATTAGCGGGGATGGGACTGGAGCAGTTCTTC

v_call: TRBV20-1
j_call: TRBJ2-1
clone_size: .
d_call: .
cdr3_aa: CSARDPGGPGDNEQFF
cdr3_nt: TGCAGTGCTAGAGATCCGGGCGGTCCTGGGGATAATGAGCAGTTCTTC

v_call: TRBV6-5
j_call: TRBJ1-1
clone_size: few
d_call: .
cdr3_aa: CASSYPFGGTEAFF
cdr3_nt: TGTGCCAGCAGTTACCCCTTTGGAGGTACTGAAGCTTTCTTT

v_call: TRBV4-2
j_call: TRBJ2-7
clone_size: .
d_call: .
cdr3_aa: CASSQVYGTNSYEQYF
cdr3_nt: TGTGCCAGCAGCCAAGTTTATGGGACAAACTCCTACGAGCAGTACTTC

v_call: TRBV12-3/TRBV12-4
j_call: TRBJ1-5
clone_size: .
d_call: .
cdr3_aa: CASSSGTTYDQPQHF
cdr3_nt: TGTGCCAGCAGTTCCGGGACAACTTACGATCAGCCCCAGCATTTT

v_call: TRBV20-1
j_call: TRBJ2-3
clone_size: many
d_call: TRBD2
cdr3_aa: CSAREAGDRPDTQYF
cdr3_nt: TGCAGTGCTAGAGAGGCGGGAGATCGTCCAGATACGCAGTATTTT

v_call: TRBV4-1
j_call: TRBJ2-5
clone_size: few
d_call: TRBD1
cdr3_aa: CASSRTGTEETQYF
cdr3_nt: TGCGCCAGCAGCCGGACAGGGACCGAAGAGACCCAGTACTTC

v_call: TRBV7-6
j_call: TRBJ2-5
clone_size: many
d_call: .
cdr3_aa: CASSPQAVGETQYF
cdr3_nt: TGTGCCAGCAGCCCACAGGCAGTAGGGGAGACCCAGTACTTC

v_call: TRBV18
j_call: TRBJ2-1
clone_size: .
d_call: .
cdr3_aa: CASSPPGAGSSYNEQFF
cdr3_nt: TGTGCCAGCTCACCACCTGGAGCTGGGAGCTCCTACAATGAGCAGTTCTTC

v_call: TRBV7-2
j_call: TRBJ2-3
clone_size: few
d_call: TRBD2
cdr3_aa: CASSPILAGGGYTQYF
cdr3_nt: TGTGCCAGCAGCCCCATTCTAGCGGGAGGGGGGTATACGCAGTATTTT

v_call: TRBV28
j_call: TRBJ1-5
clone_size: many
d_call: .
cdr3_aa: CASSFWQGGSQPQHF
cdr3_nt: TGTGCCAGCAGTTTTTGGCAGGGCGGTAGTCAGCCCCAGCATTTT

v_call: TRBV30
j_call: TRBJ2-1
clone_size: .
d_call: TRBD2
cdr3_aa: CAWSAGTSGIVYEQFF
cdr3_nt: TGTGCCTGGAGTGCTGGGACTAGCGGGATCGTATACGAGCAGTTCTTC

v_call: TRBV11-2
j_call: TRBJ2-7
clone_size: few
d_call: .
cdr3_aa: CASSLGSLHF
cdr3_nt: TGTGCCAGCAGCTTAGGCAGTCTGCACTTC

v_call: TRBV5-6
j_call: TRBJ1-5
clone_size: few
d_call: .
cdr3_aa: CASSFQGTWGPQHF
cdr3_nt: TGTGCCAGCAGCTTCCAGGGAACCTGGGGGCCCCAGCATTTT

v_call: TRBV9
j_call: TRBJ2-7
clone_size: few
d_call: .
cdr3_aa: CASSVSGGQFNEQYF
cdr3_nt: TGTGCCAGCAGCGTCTCCGGTGGGCAGTTTAACGAGCAGTACTTC

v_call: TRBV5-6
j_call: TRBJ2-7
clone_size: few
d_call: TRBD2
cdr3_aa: CASSGLLAGLSYEQYF
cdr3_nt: TGTGCCAGCAGCGGTCTTCTAGCGGGCCTATCCTACGAGCAGTACTTC

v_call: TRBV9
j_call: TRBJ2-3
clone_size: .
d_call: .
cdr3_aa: CASSLGLTTDTQYF
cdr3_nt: TGTGCCAGCAGCCTGGGACTCACCACAGATACGCAGTATTTT

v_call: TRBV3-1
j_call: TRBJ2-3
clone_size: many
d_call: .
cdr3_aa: CASSRDSAGGTDTQYF
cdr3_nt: TGTGCCAGCAGCCGGGATTCGGCAGGGGGCACAGATACGCAGTATTTT

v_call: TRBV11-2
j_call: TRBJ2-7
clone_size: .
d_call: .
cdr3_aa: CASRRPPKDEQYF
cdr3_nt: TGTGCCAGCAGGCGCCCCCCGAAAGACGAGCAGTACTTC

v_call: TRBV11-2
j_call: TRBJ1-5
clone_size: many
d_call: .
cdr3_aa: CASSKQINQPQHF
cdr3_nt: TGTGCCAGCAGCAAACAGATCAATCAGCCCCAGCATTTT

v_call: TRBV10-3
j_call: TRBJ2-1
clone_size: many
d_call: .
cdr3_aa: CASRPGPSLSYNEQFF
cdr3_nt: TGTGCCAGCCGTCCGGGACCCTCTTTATCCTACAATGAGCAGTTCTTC

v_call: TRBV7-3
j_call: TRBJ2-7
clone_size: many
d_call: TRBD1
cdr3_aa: CASSPTGTGFGYEQYF
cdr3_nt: TGTGCCAGCAGCCCCACCGGGACAGGATTTGGGTACGAGCAGTACTTC

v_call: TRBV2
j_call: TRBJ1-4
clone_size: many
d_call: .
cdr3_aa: CASSETKGNEKLFF
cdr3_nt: TGTGCCAGCAGTGAAACTAAAGGGAATGAAAAACTGTTTTTT

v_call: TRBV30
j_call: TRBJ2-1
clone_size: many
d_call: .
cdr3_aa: CAWGRLGLGEQFF
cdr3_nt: TGTGCCTGGGGTCGACTAGGGCTAGGGGAGCAGTTCTTC

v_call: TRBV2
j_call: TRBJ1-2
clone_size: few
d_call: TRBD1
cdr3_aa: CASNGTGQGRNYGYTF
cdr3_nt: TGTGCCAGCAATGGGACCGGACAGGGTCGCAACTATGGCTACACCTTC

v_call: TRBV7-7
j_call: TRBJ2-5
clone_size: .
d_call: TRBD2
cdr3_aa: CASSRTSGSYETQYF
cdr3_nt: TGTGCTAGCAGCCGGACTAGCGGGAGTTACGAGACCCAGTACTTC

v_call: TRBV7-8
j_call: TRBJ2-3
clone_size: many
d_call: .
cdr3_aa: CASSLALAFSDTQYF
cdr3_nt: TGTGCCAGCAGCCTAGCTCTAGCATTCTCAGATACGCAGTATTTT

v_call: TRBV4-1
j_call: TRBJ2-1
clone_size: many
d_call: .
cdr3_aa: CASSQSGSTRGRYNEQFF
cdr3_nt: TGCGCCAGCAGCCAATCCGGGAGCACTAGGGGGCGGTACAATGAGCAGTTCTTC

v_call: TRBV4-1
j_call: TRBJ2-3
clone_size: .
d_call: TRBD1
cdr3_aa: CASSRVPGQPTDTQYF
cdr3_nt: TGCGCCAGCAGCCGGGTCCCGGGACAGCCCACAGATACGCAGTATTTT

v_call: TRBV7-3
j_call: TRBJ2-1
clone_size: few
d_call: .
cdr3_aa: CASSQGWVRGYNEQFF
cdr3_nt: TGCGCCAGCAGCCAAGGGTGGGTAAGGGGTTACAATGAGCAGTTCTTC

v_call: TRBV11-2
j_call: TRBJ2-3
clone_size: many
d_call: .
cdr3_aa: CASSLILRGLAGQADTQYF
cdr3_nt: TGTGCCAGCAGCTTAATCCTCCGGGGGCTCGCGGGTCAGGCAGATACGCAGTATTTT

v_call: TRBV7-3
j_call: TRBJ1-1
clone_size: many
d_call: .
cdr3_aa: CASSLKGFGGGYTEAFF
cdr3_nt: TGTGCCAGCAGCTTAAAGGGATTCGGGGGCGGTTACACTGAAGCTTTCTTT

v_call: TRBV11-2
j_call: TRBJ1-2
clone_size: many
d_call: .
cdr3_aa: CASSSRGGGYTF
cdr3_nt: TGTGCCAGCAGCTCCAGGGGAGGTGGCTACACCTTC

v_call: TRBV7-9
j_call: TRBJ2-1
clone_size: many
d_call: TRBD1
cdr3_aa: CASSPTGARTYNEQFF
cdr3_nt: TGTGCCAGCAGCCCGACAGGGGCCAGGACCTACAATGAGCAGTTCTTC

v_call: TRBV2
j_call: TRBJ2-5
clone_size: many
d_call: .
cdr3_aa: CASSEAVGRQETQYF
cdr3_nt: TGTGCCAGCAGTGAAGCGGTGGGACGTCAAGAGACCCAGTACTTC

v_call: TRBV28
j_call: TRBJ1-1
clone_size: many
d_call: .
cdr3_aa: CASSGSGFSDTEAFF
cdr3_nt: TGTGCCAGCAGTGGCTCTGGGTTTTCGGACACTGAAGCTTTCTTT

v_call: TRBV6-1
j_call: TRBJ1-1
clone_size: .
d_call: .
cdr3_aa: CASLGQGMNTEAFF
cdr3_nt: TGTGCCAGCCTCGGACAAGGGATGAACACTGAAGCTTTCTTT

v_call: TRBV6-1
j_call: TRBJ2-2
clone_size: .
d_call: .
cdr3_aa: CASTRGPGELFF
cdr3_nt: TGTGCCAGCACAAGGGGACCCGGGGAGCTGTTTTTT

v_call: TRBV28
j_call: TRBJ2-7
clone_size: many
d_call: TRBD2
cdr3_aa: CASSLNLAGGGYEQYF
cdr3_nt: TGTGCCAGCAGTTTAAACCTAGCGGGAGGGGGCTACGAGCAGTACTTC

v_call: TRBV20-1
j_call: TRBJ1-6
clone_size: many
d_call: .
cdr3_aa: CSARGGPNSPLHF
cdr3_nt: TGCAGTGCTAGAGGAGGTCCTAATTCACCCCTCCACTTT

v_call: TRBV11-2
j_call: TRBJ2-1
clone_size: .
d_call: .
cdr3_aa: CASSQDPFDEQFF
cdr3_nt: TGTGCCAGCAGCCAAGATCCCTTCGATGAGCAGTTCTTC

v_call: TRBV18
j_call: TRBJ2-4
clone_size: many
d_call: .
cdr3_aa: CASSPPPYENIQYF
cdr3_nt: TGTGCCAGCTCACCACCGCCCTATGAAAACATTCAGTACTTC

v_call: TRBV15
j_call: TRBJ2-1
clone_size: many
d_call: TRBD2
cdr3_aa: CATSRGGASGRYNEQFF
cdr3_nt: TGTGCCACCAGCAGAGGGGGAGCTAGCGGGAGATATAATGAGCAGTTCTTC

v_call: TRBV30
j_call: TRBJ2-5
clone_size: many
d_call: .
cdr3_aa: CAWSGLPFEETQYF
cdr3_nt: TGTGCCTGGAGTGGACTACCCTTCGAAGAGACCCAGTACTTC

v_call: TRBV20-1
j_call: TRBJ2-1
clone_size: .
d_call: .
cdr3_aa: CSAGHVRTYNEQFF
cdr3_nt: TGCAGTGCAGGCCACGTGAGGACGTACAATGAGCAGTTCTTC